This is a list of T cell receptor beta chains from one sample in a study of blood T cell repertoires in COVID-19. This table comes from immunoSEQ multiplex PCR, and its TCRdb copy is limited to in-frame clones, with some not included. The table shows 250,000 to 350,000 clones, with about 81% occurring only once. The sample was peripheral blood. These receptors came from a human donor with COVID-19, enrolled during active disease. The donor label of this sample is uncertain. The CDR3 runs from the conserved cysteine through the conserved F or W. A D gene is named only where the DNA matches it firmly. Clone sizes are given selectively: once, few, many, or a class where the clone is expanded.

clone_size: once
v_call: TRBV5-1
j_call: TRBJ1-1
d_call: -
cdr3_nt: TGCGCCAGCAGCCAAGGCAGACTCGAGAACACTGAAGCTTTCTTT
cdr3_aa: CASSQGRLENTEAFF

clone_size: -
v_call: TRBV5-6
j_call: TRBJ1-1
d_call: -
cdr3_nt: TGTGCCAGCAGCTTGGATGGCAGGGTGGGGACTGAAGCTTTCTTT
cdr3_aa: CASSLDGRVGTEAFF

clone_size: -
v_call: TRBV28
j_call: TRBJ1-1
d_call: -
cdr3_nt: TGTGCCAGCAGTGTTATTACCAGCGGAACTGAAGCTTTCTTT
cdr3_aa: CASSVITSGTEAFF

clone_size: -
v_call: TRBV9
j_call: TRBJ2-1
d_call: -
cdr3_nt: TGTGCCAGCAGCCCCCAGGGGACGTCCTACAATGAGCAGTTCTTC
cdr3_aa: CASSPQGTSYNEQFF

clone_size: -
v_call: TRBV5-1
j_call: TRBJ1-1
d_call: TRBD1
cdr3_nt: TGCGTCAGCAGCAACCGGGACAGGAACACTGAAGCTTTCTTT
cdr3_aa: CVSSNRDRNTEAFF

clone_size: -
v_call: TRBV30
j_call: TRBJ2-5
d_call: -
cdr3_nt: TGTGCCTGGAGTCGGGGAGCTAGGGTTACCCAAGAGACCCAGTACTTC
cdr3_aa: CAWSRGARVTQETQYF

clone_size: few
v_call: TRBV7-9
j_call: TRBJ2-1
d_call: -
cdr3_nt: TGTGCCAGCAGCCGGCCGCAGGGCTCCTACAATGAGCAGTTCTTC
cdr3_aa: CASSRPQGSYNEQFF

clone_size: -
v_call: TRBV7-2
j_call: TRBJ1-1
d_call: TRBD1
cdr3_nt: TGTGCCAGCAGCTTAGCCCCAGGGGGGACTGAAGCTTTCTTT
cdr3_aa: CASSLAPGGTEAFF

clone_size: -
v_call: TRBV10-3
j_call: TRBJ2-1
d_call: TRBD2
cdr3_nt: TGTGCCATCAGTGAGGGACTAGCGGTTTATGAGCAGTTCTTC
cdr3_aa: CAISEGLAVYEQFF

clone_size: -
v_call: TRBV3-1/TRBV3-2
j_call: TRBJ1-5
d_call: -
cdr3_nt: TGTGCCAGCAGCCAAGGACTTAGCAATCAGCCCCAGCATTTT
cdr3_aa: CASSQGLSNQPQHF

clone_size: -
v_call: TRBV5-8
j_call: TRBJ2-7
d_call: -
cdr3_nt: TGTGCCAGCAGCTTCGACAGTTGGGAGCAGTACTTC
cdr3_aa: CASSFDSWEQYF

clone_size: -
v_call: TRBV7-2
j_call: TRBJ2-2
d_call: -
cdr3_nt: TGTGCCAGCAGCTTTGGGGGGATGGCCGGGGAGCTGTTTTTT
cdr3_aa: CASSFGGMAGELFF

clone_size: -
v_call: TRBV5-1
j_call: TRBJ1-5
d_call: -
cdr3_nt: TGCGCCAGCAGCTTGGAAAGTGGGGCTCAGCCCCAGCATTTT
cdr3_aa: CASSLESGAQPQHF

clone_size: -
v_call: TRBV29-1
j_call: TRBJ2-2
d_call: -
cdr3_nt: TGCAGCGTCGCTGGAGACAGTACCGGGGAGCTGTTTTTT
cdr3_aa: CSVAGDSTGELFF

clone_size: once
v_call: TRBV18
j_call: TRBJ2-3
d_call: -
cdr3_nt: TGTGCCAGCTCACCCGACCGGGGGAACACAGATACGCAGTATTTT
cdr3_aa: CASSPDRGNTDTQYF

clone_size: -
v_call: TRBV7-2
j_call: TRBJ1-5
d_call: -
cdr3_nt: TGTGCCAGCAGCTTATACCCGGATCAGCCCCAGCATTTT
cdr3_aa: CASSLYPDQPQHF

clone_size: -
v_call: TRBV7-2
j_call: TRBJ2-2
d_call: -
cdr3_nt: TGTGCCAGCAGCTCAAGGACAGACCCCGGGACCGGGGAGCTGTTTTTT
cdr3_aa: CASSSRTDPGTGELFF

clone_size: -
v_call: TRBV28
j_call: TRBJ2-7
d_call: TRBD1
cdr3_nt: TGTGCCAGCATCCCGGGACAGTACTCCTACGAGCAGTACTTC
cdr3_aa: CASIPGQYSYEQYF

clone_size: -
v_call: TRBV5-8
j_call: TRBJ1-5
d_call: TRBD1
cdr3_nt: TGTGCCAGCACCCCCTTTGGGGACAGCCTGAATCAGCCCCAGCATTTT
cdr3_aa: CASTPFGDSLNQPQHF

clone_size: once
v_call: TRBV20-1
j_call: TRBJ2-7
d_call: TRBD2
cdr3_nt: TGCAGTGCCACAACTAGCGACGAGCAGTACTTC
cdr3_aa: CSATTSDEQYF

clone_size: -
v_call: TRBV30
j_call: TRBJ1-1
d_call: -
cdr3_nt: TGTGCCTCTTCGGACAGGAACACTGAAGCTTTCTTT
cdr3_aa: CASSDRNTEAFF

clone_size: -
v_call: TRBV19
j_call: TRBJ1-1
d_call: -
cdr3_nt: TGTGCCAGTAGTATAGATCGAGGCAGGGGAGCTTTCTTT
cdr3_aa: CASSIDRGRGAFF

clone_size: few
v_call: TRBV20-1
j_call: TRBJ2-1
d_call: -
cdr3_nt: TGCAGTGCTCCCCAGGGGAGTGAGCAGTTCTTC
cdr3_aa: CSAPQGSEQFF

clone_size: -
v_call: TRBV5-1
j_call: TRBJ1-1
d_call: TRBD1
cdr3_nt: TGCGCCAGCAGCTTACCGGACAGGGGGAACACTGAAGCTTTCTTT
cdr3_aa: CASSLPDRGNTEAFF

clone_size: -
v_call: TRBV29-1
j_call: TRBJ1-1
d_call: -
cdr3_nt: TGCAGCGTTGCCAGGGGCATGAACACTGAAGCTTTCTTT
cdr3_aa: CSVARGMNTEAFF

clone_size: -
v_call: TRBV5-1
j_call: TRBJ2-3
d_call: -
cdr3_nt: TGCGCCAGCAGCTTGTTGTCTAGCGCAGATACGCAGTATTTT
cdr3_aa: CASSLLSSADTQYF

clone_size: once
v_call: TRBV7-9
j_call: TRBJ1-2
d_call: -
cdr3_nt: TGTGCCAGCAGTTTTGAAATCCCTACGGGAAACTATGGCTACACCTTC
cdr3_aa: CASSFEIPTGNYGYTF

clone_size: few
v_call: TRBV4-1
j_call: TRBJ2-1
d_call: -
cdr3_nt: TGCGCCAGCAGCCAGTGGGAGAATAGAAATGAGCAGTTCTTC
cdr3_aa: CASSQWENRNEQFF

clone_size: -
v_call: TRBV28
j_call: TRBJ1-2
d_call: -
cdr3_nt: TGTGCCAGCAGTTTATTAGCCAGGGGAGTCCATGGCTACACCTTC
cdr3_aa: CASSLLARGVHGYTF

clone_size: -
v_call: TRBV19
j_call: TRBJ2-7
d_call: TRBD2
cdr3_nt: TGTGCCAGTAATCCGTGCAGTCAGAGGACTAGCGGCTCCTACGAGCAGTACTTC
cdr3_aa: CASNPCSQRTSGSYEQYF

clone_size: -
v_call: TRBV7-3
j_call: TRBJ2-6
d_call: -
cdr3_nt: TGTGCCAGCAGCGCTAGGACAGCCGGGGCCAACGTCCTGACTTTC
cdr3_aa: CASSARTAGANVLTF

clone_size: once
v_call: TRBV28
j_call: TRBJ2-1
d_call: TRBD2
cdr3_nt: TGTGCCAGCAGTTTACCGGGAGGGCCCCACAATGAGCAGTTCTTC
cdr3_aa: CASSLPGGPHNEQFF

clone_size: -
v_call: TRBV28
j_call: TRBJ2-7
d_call: -
cdr3_nt: TGTGCCAGCAGTTCCCCGGGTCACTCCTACGAGCAGTACTTC
cdr3_aa: CASSSPGHSYEQYF

clone_size: -
v_call: TRBV14
j_call: TRBJ1-2
d_call: TRBD1
cdr3_nt: TGTGCCAGCAGCCAAGTTTATGGAGGACAGGGGTATGGCTACACCTTC
cdr3_aa: CASSQVYGGQGYGYTF

clone_size: -
v_call: TRBV9
j_call: TRBJ1-1
d_call: TRBD1
cdr3_nt: TGTGCCAGCAGCGCCGGGACAGGGGAAGCTTTCTTT
cdr3_aa: CASSAGTGEAFF

clone_size: -
v_call: TRBV19
j_call: TRBJ1-4
d_call: TRBD1
cdr3_nt: TGTGCCAGTAGTAGGTCTCGACCCGGGACAGGGGATGAAAAACTGTTTTTT
cdr3_aa: CASSRSRPGTGDEKLFF

clone_size: -
v_call: TRBV7-2
j_call: TRBJ2-5
d_call: TRBD1
cdr3_nt: TGTGCCAGCAGCCCCCAGTCGAGACAGGGGATATTCCAAGAGACCCAGTACTTC
cdr3_aa: CASSPQSRQGIFQETQYF

clone_size: -
v_call: TRBV28
j_call: TRBJ1-5
d_call: -
cdr3_nt: TGTGCCAGCAGCCCGGACTGGTTGGGGAGAGGCAATCAGCCCCAGCATTTT
cdr3_aa: CASSPDWLGRGNQPQHF

clone_size: -
v_call: TRBV27
j_call: TRBJ2-1
d_call: TRBD2
cdr3_nt: TGTGCCAGCAGTTTGCCCCGACTAGCGGGAGGATCCAATGAGCAGTTCTTC
cdr3_aa: CASSLPRLAGGSNEQFF

clone_size: -
v_call: TRBV12-3/TRBV12-4
j_call: TRBJ1-1
d_call: -
cdr3_nt: TGTGCCAGCAGTTTAGCCGGGGACACTGAAGCTTTCTTT
cdr3_aa: CASSLAGDTEAFF

clone_size: -
v_call: TRBV6-5
j_call: TRBJ1-3
d_call: -
cdr3_nt: TGTGCCAGCAGTTACTCGTCCAATGCTGGAAACACCATATATTTT
cdr3_aa: CASSYSSNAGNTIYF

clone_size: few
v_call: TRBV7-3
j_call: TRBJ2-2
d_call: -
cdr3_nt: TGTGCCAGCAGCCCAACAACAGGGACCGGGGAGCTGTTTTTT
cdr3_aa: CASSPTTGTGELFF

clone_size: -
v_call: TRBV10-3
j_call: TRBJ1-4
d_call: TRBD1
cdr3_nt: TGTGCCATCAGTGATTCGAGGACAGGGGAGGGGGAAAAACTGTTTTTT
cdr3_aa: CAISDSRTGEGEKLFF

clone_size: -
v_call: TRBV5-1
j_call: TRBJ1-3
d_call: TRBD1
cdr3_nt: TGCGCCAGCAGCGTGACAGGGACTGGAAACACCATATATTTT
cdr3_aa: CASSVTGTGNTIYF

clone_size: once
v_call: TRBV6-5
j_call: TRBJ2-7
d_call: -
cdr3_nt: TGTGCCAGCAGCGACAGGTTCGGCGAGCAGTACTTC
cdr3_aa: CASSDRFGEQYF

clone_size: -
v_call: TRBV25-1
j_call: TRBJ2-2
d_call: -
cdr3_nt: TGTGCCAGCACCAGGGAAGGCACCGGGGAGCTGTTTTTT
cdr3_aa: CASTREGTGELFF

clone_size: -
v_call: TRBV6-2/TRBV6-3
j_call: TRBJ2-5
d_call: TRBD2
cdr3_nt: TGTGCCAGCAGTTCGCGACTAGCGGGAGGTGAGACCCAGTACTTC
cdr3_aa: CASSSRLAGGETQYF

clone_size: -
v_call: TRBV5-6
j_call: TRBJ1-1
d_call: -
cdr3_nt: TGTGCCAGCCGCCATGAGGAGGGAACTGAAGCTTTCTTT
cdr3_aa: CASRHEEGTEAFF

clone_size: -
v_call: TRBV6-1
j_call: TRBJ2-3
d_call: -
cdr3_nt: TGTGCCAGCAGCCGGGACACCTCTTCAGATACGCAGTATTTT
cdr3_aa: CASSRDTSSDTQYF

clone_size: -
v_call: TRBV7-2
j_call: TRBJ2-7
d_call: -
cdr3_nt: TGTGCCAGCACCTCTAGAGGGTGGGACGAGCAGTACTTC
cdr3_aa: CASTSRGWDEQYF